This T cell receptor (beta chain) comes out of a study of cytomegalovirus exposure and HLA in healthy donors. This clone was counted a few times. The antigen remains unidentified. The PCR was carried out with 60 Vbeta primers and 13 Jbeta primers. This table comes from immunoSEQ multiplex PCR, and its TCRdb copy is limited to in-frame clones, with some not included. The sample lists over 90,000 clones, 75% to 90% occurring once. The CDR3 runs 14 residues. V gave up 4 bases and J gave up 3 bases, with 14 bases separating them. Per the germline V gene, CDR1 is SGHDT and CDR2 is YYEEEE. Notes on the study in general: Among immune exposure information, only CMV serostatus was available. Researchers catalogued some 160 TCR beta chains as cytomegalovirus-associated. TCR beta chains associated with HLA were, in a later analysis, more clonally expanded than equally common others. Among CMV-associated TCR beta chains, most appeared HLA-restricted in a later analysis.

The chain recombines TRBV5-6 with TRBJ2-7, with D unclear. Sequencing was done on a sample of PBMCs. The TCR originated in a man aged 35-49 years in good health and CMV-seronegative. The DNA for the CDR3 is TGTGCCAGCAGCCTACAGTTAGATGGCTACGAGCAGTACTTC. Translating gives CASSLQLDGYEQYF.